The 28 T cell receptor beta chains below were found in one sample sequenced in a study of blood T cell repertoires in COVID-19. Sequencing was performed with immunoSEQ multiplex PCR; in TCRdb, only in-frame clones are kept and a portion is missing. The repertoire has some 500,000 clones, less than 90% of them found once; the top ten carry roughly 8%. The material sequenced was peripheral blood. The source of these receptors is a woman in her forties or fifties with COVID-19, enrolled during active disease.

The CDR3 is CASSPNQDRGHGYTF. In nucleotides, the CDR3 is TGTGCCAGCAGCCCGAATCAGGACAGGGGTCACGGCTACACCTTC. This chain connects TRBV3-1 (or the pseudogene TRBV3-2) to TRBJ1-2, with 9 bases matching TRBD1. Germline values: CDR1 LGHDT, CDR2 YNNKEL (reference sequence). Trimming took 4 bases from V and 8 from J; bases not matched to a gene: 11. This CDR3 comprises 15 residues.

The chain links TRBV11-2 to TRBJ2-1; 9 bases are shared with TRBD2. This CDR3 spans 12 amino acids. CDR1 is SGHAT and CDR2 is FQNNGV in the germline V gene. V trimming: 6 bases; J trimming: 13 bases; junction bases outside the gene matches: 7. For the CDR3, the DNA is TGTGCCAGCAGAACTAGCGGGCTGATACAGTTCTTC. Translated: CASRTSGLIQFF.

The rearrangement joins TRBV30 to TRBJ2-7, with a weak D call TRBD2 (5 bases). The CDR3 covers 14 residues. Trimming pared 2 bases from V and 2 bases from J, leaving 13 bases between. Germline loops: CDR1 GTSNPN, CDR2 SVGIG (reference sequence). CDR3 sequence: CAWSPGLITYEQYF. CDR3 DNA sequence: TGTGCCTGGAGTCCGGGATTGATTACCTACGAGCAGTACTTC.

V usage is TRBV2 and J usage is TRBJ2-1; D is possibly TRBD2 (5 bases). The CDR3 spans 13 residues. The germline V gene has CDR1 SNHLY and CDR2 FYNNEI. V shed 6 bases and J shed 0 bases, with 6 bases lying between them. CDR3 coding DNA: TGTGCCAGCAGAGGGAGCTCCTACAATGAGCAGTTCTTC. It translates to CASRGSSYNEQFF. Filled out from reference TRBV2 and TRBJ2-1, the complete variable domain reads EPEVTQTPSHQVTQMGQEVILRCVPISNHLYFYWYRQILGQKVEFLVSFYNNEISEKSEIFDDQFSVERPDGSNFTLKIRSTKLEDSAMYFCASRGSSYNEQFFGPGTRLTVL.

The chain couples TRBV9 to TRBJ2-2; D ambiguous. The CDR3 spans 13 residues. Trimming took off 2 bases at V and 5 bases at J, with 7 bases between the two ends. CDR1 SGDLS and CDR2 YYNGEE come from the germline V gene. The CDR3 spells CASSVDSTGELFF. Here the CDR3 DNA reads TGTGCCAGCAGCGTCGACTCAACCGGGGAGCTGTTTTTT.

This clone was seen once. This chain uses TRBV10-2 with TRBJ2-3; weak D call: TRBD2 (6 bases). Germline V lookup: CDR1 WSHSY, CDR2 SAAADI. The CDR3 has 15 amino acids. Trimming left V 3 bases short and J 0 bases short, with 10 bases between. CDR3 sequence (DNA): TGCGCCAGCAGTGACCCGGGACTCAGCACAGATACGCAGTATTTT. Translated, it gives CASSDPGLSTDTQYF.

This clone showed up just once. The chain couples TRBV6-5 to TRBJ1-5; D remains ambiguous. Trimming removed 10 bases at V and 5 bases at J, with 15 bases between. CDR1 MNHEY and CDR2 SVGAGI come from the germline V gene. The length of the CDR3 is 13 residues. The CDR3 sequence: CATSGWADQPQHF. DNA of the CDR3: TGTGCCACCTCTGGTTGGGCCGATCAGCCCCAGCATTTT.

The chain carries TRBV19 and TRBJ1-1; D gene unclear. The CDR3 covers 12 residues. Germline CDR1 and CDR2: LNHDA and SQIVND (reference sequence). V shed 4 bases and J shed 8 bases, with 11 bases lying between them. CDR3: CASSTTTAEAFF. CDR3 DNA: TGTGCCAGTAGTACAACTACGGCGGAAGCTTTCTTT.

This chain joins TRBV3-1 (or the pseudogene TRBV3-2) and TRBJ1-1; D is perhaps TRBD1 (5 bases). Germline V CDR1 and CDR2: LGHDT, YNNKEL (reference sequence). The length of the CDR3 is 16 residues. V lost 1 base to trimming and J lost 11 bases, with 23 bases between them. CDR3 in amino acids: CASSQGPLTDLVRAFF. The CDR3 DNA follows: TGTGCCAGCAGCCAAGGCCCCCTGACAGACTTAGTACGGGCTTTCTTT.

The chain recombines TRBV10-2 with TRBJ1-5; D uncertain. Germline V lookup: CDR1 WSHSY, CDR2 SAAADI. The V gene lost 0 bases and the J gene lost 6 bases, with 9 bases spanning the gap. The CDR3 covers 14 residues. The CDR3 loop reads CASSESNGGQPQHF. DNA of the CDR3: TGCGCCAGCAGTGAGTCGAACGGAGGTCAGCCCCAGCATTTT.

V usage is TRBV2 and J usage is TRBJ2-1; maybe TRBD2 (6 bases). Trimming removed 5 bases from V and 9 bases from J, with 11 bases in between. There are 12 residues in the CDR3. Germline V gene sequence: CDR1 SNHLY, CDR2 FYNNEI. CDR3 DNA sequence: TGTGCCAGCAGTCGGGAGAGGGGTGAGCAGTTCTTC. Encoded protein: CASSRERGEQFF.

The chain has TRBV12-3 or TRBV12-4 and TRBJ1-1, with TRBD1 identical over 8 bases. Trimming cost V 3 bases and J 7 bases; bases outside gene matches: 4. The CDR3 runs to 13 residues. The CDR3: CASSFGDRNEAFF. DNA of the CDR3: TGTGCCAGCAGTTTTGGGGACAGGAATGAAGCTTTCTTT.

V and J are TRBV19 and TRBJ2-4; perhaps TRBD2 as D (6 bases). Germline CDR1 and CDR2: LNHDA and SQIVND (reference sequence). With 2 bases removed from V and 4 bases from J, the gap between germline ends came to 15 bases. The CDR3 sequence is 16 residues long. CDR3 sequence: CASSIRPMGGKNIQYF. Written as DNA, the CDR3 is TGTGCCAGTAGTATAAGGCCCATGGGGGGTAAAAACATTCAGTACTTC. The whole variable domain, filled in from reference TRBV19 and TRBJ2-4, reads DGGITQSPKYLFRKEGQNVTLSCEQNLNHDAMYWYRQDPGQGLRLIYYSQIVNDFQKGDIAEGYSVSREKKESFPLTVTSAQKNPTAFYLCASSIRPMGGKNIQYFGAGTRLSVL.

V is TRBV9 and J is TRBJ1-2; weak D call: TRBD1 (6 bases). Germline CDR1 reads SGDLS; CDR2 reads YYNGEE. There are 13 residues in the CDR3. The V and J ends lost 4 bases and 3 bases respectively, with 10 bases between them. The CDR3, as DNA: TGTGCCAGCAGCTCACGGACAGACTATGGCTACACCTTC. It specifies CASSSRTDYGYTF.

The chain links TRBV19 to TRBJ2-3, with TRBD1 matching over 8 bases. CDR3 length equals 16 residues. CDR1 is LNHDA, CDR2 SQIVND, per germline (reference sequence). Germline trimming cut 6 bases from V and 0 bases from J; bases unmatched to any gene: 8. CDR3 DNA: TGTGCCAGTAGCCCCAGGACAGGGATAAGCACAGATACGCAGTATTTT. This codes for CASSPRTGISTDTQYF. Full variable domain (missing parts from reference TRBV19 and TRBJ2-3): DGGITQSPKYLFRKEGQNVTLSCEQNLNHDAMYWYRQDPGQGLRLIYYSQIVNDFQKGDIAEGYSVSREKKESFPLTVTSAQKNPTAFYLCASSPRTGISTDTQYFGPGTRLTVL.

The chain uses TRBV24-1 and TRBJ2-3, with TRBD2 matching over 8 bases. Losses at the gene ends were 0 bases for V and 5 bases for J; bases not matched to a gene: 9. Per germline, CDR1 KGHDR and CDR2 SFDVKD. CDR3 length: 17 amino acids. CDR3 protein: CATSDLARAGAVDTQYF. Written as DNA, the CDR3 is TGTGCCACCAGTGATTTGGCGAGAGCGGGGGCCGTAGATACGCAGTATTTT.

This clone was observed a single time. The rearrangement joins TRBV18 to TRBJ2-1; the D is unclear. CDR1 KGHSH and CDR2 LQKENI come from the germline V gene. The CDR3 covers 15 residues. The V end was cut by 3 bases, the J end by 8 bases, with 17 bases between. The CDR3 spells CASSPGSARVDEQFF. In DNA, the CDR3 is TGTGCCAGCTCACCGGGCTCAGCCAGAGTGGATGAGCAGTTCTTC.

A few counts support this clone. This sequence joins TRBV27 and TRBJ1-1, with TRBD1 matching 7 bases. Per germline, CDR1 MNHEY and CDR2 SMNVEV (reference sequence). This CDR3 contains 13 residues. Trimming cost V 3 bases and J 10 bases; bases outside gene matches: 8. The CDR3 sequence: CASSLEHRGRAFF. The CDR3 nucleotides read TGTGCCAGCAGTTTGGAACACAGGGGACGAGCTTTCTTT.

J is TRBJ2-7 and V is TRBV6-6, with D unclear. CDR3 size: 13 residues. V shed 2 bases and J shed 6 bases, with 11 bases lying between them. The germline V gene has CDR1 MNHNY and CDR2 SVGAGI (reference sequence). The CDR3 DNA reads TGTGCCAGCAGTTACGACTCTTTCGCCGAGCAGTACTTC. Encoded protein: CASSYDSFAEQYF.

The chain carries TRBV9 and TRBJ2-2; a possible D gene is TRBD2 (7 bases). The germline CDR1 and CDR2 sequences are SGDLS and YYNGEE. The CDR3 loop spans 16 amino acids. V was shortened by 4 bases and J by 5 bases, with 18 bases between the two germline ends. For the CDR3, the DNA is TGTGCCAGCAGCCAGCTGGGGGGGCCTGAGACCGGGGAGCTGTTTTTT. Protein sequence: CASSQLGGPETGELFF.

The J gene is TRBJ1-6, the V gene TRBV16; no clear D. V gave up 4 bases and J gave up 7 bases, with 11 bases separating them. Germline CDR1 is KGHSY and CDR2 is FQNENV. This CDR3 is built from 14 residues. The CDR3: CASSLADSNSPLHF. In nucleotides, the CDR3 is TGTGCCAGCAGCCTAGCTGATTCCAATTCACCCCTCCACTTT.

V is TRBV15 and J is TRBJ2-5; the D gene is possibly TRBD1 (10 bases). Germline loops: CDR1 LNHNV, CDR2 YYDKDF (reference sequence). Trimming left V 9 bases short and J 2 bases short, with 22 bases between. The CDR3 runs 16 residues. CDR3 region: CATDRGRGGKQETQYF. CDR3 nucleotide sequence: TGTGCCACAGACAGGGGGCGGGGGGGAAAACAAGAGACCCAGTACTTC.

The CDR3 is CASSLVGASNTGELFF. In nucleotides, the CDR3 is TGTGCCAGCAGTTTAGTGGGGGCCTCGAACACCGGGGAGCTGTTTTTT. This chain uses TRBV6-5 with TRBJ2-2, with D tentatively TRBD1 (6 bases). The CDR3 sequence is 16 residues long. CDR1 and CDR2 (germline): MNHEY, SVGAGI. V was shortened by 4 bases and J by 0 bases, with 12 bases between the two germline ends.

V is TRBV7-3 and J is TRBJ1-2; possibly TRBD1 for D (5 bases). Germline assignment: CDR1 SGHTA and CDR2 FQGTGA. Trimming took 1 base from V and 1 from J, leaving 10 bases between them. The CDR3 runs 15 residues. The CDR3 region is CASSLNRINNYGYTF. CDR3 bases: TGTGCCAGCAGCTTAAACAGGATCAATAACTATGGCTACACCTTC.

This sequence joins TRBV19 and TRBJ2-3, with unresolved D. Looked up from germline, CDR1 is LNHDA and CDR2 is SQIVND (reference sequence). The CDR3 runs to 14 residues. The V and J ends lost 10 bases and 0 bases respectively, with 14 bases between them. As DNA, the CDR3 is TGTGCCACCCAACTCGCCGTCAGCACAGATACGCAGTATTTT. Protein: CATQLAVSTDTQYF.

This clone has only one observation. This chain connects TRBV11-3 to TRBJ2-2, with D tentatively TRBD1 (5 bases). Germline V lookup: CDR1 SGHNT, CDR2 YENEEA. The CDR3 contains 14 residues. The ends were cut back, 6 bases at V and 3 bases at J, with 11 bases in the middle. DNA for the CDR3: TGTGCCAGCAGTCCAGGGCGTTACACCGGGGAGCTGTTTTTT. Its protein is CASSPGRYTGELFF.

This chain links TRBV6-7 with TRBJ1-3, with D perhaps TRBD1 (5 bases). TRBV6-7 is known as an ORF, though its function is uncertain. The CDR3 has 16 amino acids. V lost 3 bases to trimming and J lost 0 bases, with 12 bases between them. The CDR3 DNA sequence: TGTGCCAGCAGTTATTCAGGGTTACTCTCTGGAAACACCATATATTTT. Translated: CASSYSGLLSGNTIYF.

CDR3 nucleotide sequence: TGCGCCAGCAGCCAAGGTGGGACAGGGACTGAAGCTTTCTTT. Translating gives CASSQGGTGTEAFF. The chain employs TRBV4-1 and TRBJ1-1, with 9 bases fitting TRBD1. The CDR3 loop spans 14 amino acids. The V segment lost 1 base and the J segment 5 bases; nucleotides outside the gene matches: 2. CDR1 and CDR2 (germline): MGHRA, YSYEKL.